Listed here are 29 T cell receptor beta chains from one sample, sequenced in a study of T cell responses to AZD1222 COVID-19 vaccine. Profiling relied on immunoSEQ multiplex PCR, and the TCRdb table lists in-frame clones only, not all of them. The sample records roughly 140,000 clones, around 86% being singletons. The sequences come from peripheral blood, collected on day 0 of MenACWY control vaccination. These receptors were collected from an adult in good health.

A few counts support this clone. V is TRBV5-1 and J is TRBJ1-1, with 7 bases lining up with TRBD1. Germline loops: CDR1 SGHRS, CDR2 YFSETQ. There are 15 residues in the CDR3. With V trimmed by 3 bases and J by 0 bases, 5 bases remained unmatched. This CDR3 reads CASSSWDSMNTEAFF. The DNA of the CDR3 is TGCGCCAGCAGCTCCTGGGACAGCATGAACACTGAAGCTTTCTTT.

J is TRBJ1-6 and V is TRBV6-5, with TRBD1 matching 7 bases. Unmatched junction bases numbered 5, after V lost 7 bases and J lost 5 bases. There are 14 residues in the CDR3. The germline gives CDR1 MNHEY, CDR2 SVGAGI. As DNA, the CDR3 is TGTGCCAGCACTCTGACAGGGCATAATTCACCCCTCCACTTT. This gives the protein CASTLTGHNSPLHF.

The chain carries TRBV12-3 or TRBV12-4 and TRBJ2-7; no definite D call. Trimming cost V 3 bases and J 4 bases, with 10 bases left between them. The CDR3 length is 13 residues. CDR3 in DNA: TGTGCCAGCAGTTTTGGGCAGGCTTACGAGCAGTACTTC. Encoded protein: CASSFGQAYEQYF.

In this sample, this clone turned up a few times. The rearrangement uses TRBV7-9 and TRBJ2-7, with D possibly matching TRBD1 (6 bases). The CDR3 has 13 amino acids. The germline CDR1 and CDR2 sequences are SEHNR and FQNEAQ (reference sequence). The ends were cut back, 4 bases at V and 4 bases at J, with 11 bases in the middle. The CDR3 nucleotides are TGTGCCAGCAGCTCCGACAGGTCTTACGAGCAGTACTTC. It yields the protein CASSSDRSYEQYF.

V is TRBV9 and J is TRBJ1-3, with 8 bases fitting TRBD1. The CDR3 totals 16 residues. V lost 1 base, J lost 0 bases, and 3 bases stayed unmatched. The germline CDR1 and CDR2 sequences are SGDLS and YYNGEE. The CDR3 loop is CASSVSTGGSGNTIYF. In DNA form, the CDR3 reads TGTGCCAGCAGCGTATCAACAGGGGGCTCTGGAAACACCATATATTTT.

This clone turned up a few times. V gene TRBV7-9 combines with J gene TRBJ2-5; D could derive from TRBD1 or TRBD2 (5 bases each). This CDR3 is 15 amino acids long. V was shortened by 0 bases and J by 4 bases, with 12 bases between the two germline ends. Germline loops: CDR1 SEHNR, CDR2 FQNEAQ (reference sequence). The CDR3 nucleotides read TGTGCCAGCAGCTTAGCTGTGGGGCGGGTAGAGACCCAGTACTTC. Translation gives CASSLAVGRVETQYF.

The chain combines TRBV29-1 with TRBJ2-5, with D possibly TRBD1 on 5 matching bases. Germline CDR1 reads SQVTM; CDR2 reads ANQGSEA. Trimming left V 3 bases short and J 0 bases short, with 8 bases between. This CDR3 is 13 amino acids long. Here the CDR3 reads CSVDGADQETQYF. The CDR3 bases are TGCAGCGTTGATGGGGCAGACCAAGAGACCCAGTACTTC.

The chain combines TRBV18 with TRBJ1-1; maybe TRBD1 (5 bases). V dropped 1 base and J dropped 6 bases, with 12 bases sitting between them. This CDR3 is built from 14 residues. The germline gives CDR1 KGHSH, CDR2 LQKENI. CDR3 region: CASSPQLETAEAFF. The CDR3 DNA reads TGTGCCAGCTCACCACAACTCGAGACAGCTGAAGCTTTCTTT.

The chain is built from TRBV6-5 and TRBJ2-7, with unresolved D. V was pared by 6 bases and J by 0 bases, with 12 bases between. The CDR3 has 14 residues. Germline V CDR1 and CDR2: MNHEY, SVGAGI. In DNA form, the CDR3 reads TGTGCCAGCAGACCCGTAGTAGACTCCTACGAGCAGTACGTC. Its protein product is CASRPVVDSYEQYV.

This clone has more than one count but fewer than ten. This chain uses TRBV10-3 with TRBJ2-1; 10 nucleotides line up with TRBD2. The germline V gene encodes CDR1 ENHRY and CDR2 SYGVKD. The CDR3 consists of 15 residues. J was trimmed by 6 bases and V by 6 bases; bases with no gene match: 8. The CDR3 spells CAISDGLAASNEQFF. The CDR3 DNA follows: TGTGCCATCAGCGACGGACTAGCGGCAAGCAATGAGCAGTTCTTC.

This chain joins TRBV2 and TRBJ2-5; no clear D gene. Germline V lookup: CDR1 SNHLY, CDR2 FYNNEI. V shed 8 bases and J shed 2 bases, with 6 bases lying between them. There are 11 residues in the CDR3. DNA for the CDR3: TGTGCCAGCGGGATTCAAGAGACCCAGTACTTC. Its protein product is CASGIQETQYF.

The chain joins TRBV10-2 to TRBJ2-3, with D possibly TRBD2 on 6 matching bases. Germline loops: CDR1 WSHSY, CDR2 SAAADI. V was clipped by 5 bases and J by 0 bases, with 15 bases between them. This CDR3 is 16 amino acids long. CDR3 in DNA: TGCGCCAGCAGTCCGGGCCCCAGCGGGAGCACAGATACGCAGTATTTT. As protein: CASSPGPSGSTDTQYF.

This rearrangement joins TRBV7-2 to TRBJ2-7; 8 nucleotides agree with TRBD1. Germline loops: CDR1 SGHTA, CDR2 FQGNSA. The V and J ends lost 5 bases and 3 bases, in that order; junction bases with no gene match: 9. This CDR3 has 15 residues. The CDR3 protein is CASSNRQGSGYEQYF. Written as DNA, the CDR3 is TGTGCCAGCAGCAATCGACAGGGGTCTGGCTACGAGCAGTACTTC.

The rearrangement joins TRBV18 to TRBJ1-6; D gene ambiguous. CDR3 length equals 15 residues. Germline loops: CDR1 KGHSH, CDR2 LQKENI. V lost 2 bases and J lost 5, with 10 bases in between. Written as DNA, the CDR3 is TGTGCCAGCTCACCAGGGTCTGGGGATAATTCACCCCTCCACTTT. Translating gives CASSPGSGDNSPLHF.

The CDR3 here is CASSAGPTSGNTIYF. In DNA, the CDR3 is TGTGCCAGCAGCGCAGGACCGACCTCTGGAAACACCATATATTTT. The chain couples TRBV9 to TRBJ1-3; D remains ambiguous. This CDR3 has 15 residues. V was trimmed by 3 bases and J by 0 bases, leaving 10 bases between them. Germline CDR1 and CDR2: SGDLS and YYNGEE. The full variable domain, in which reference TRBV9 and TRBJ1-3 provide the parts outside the CDR3, is DSGVTQTPKHLITATGQRVTLRCSPRSGDLSVYWYQQSLDQGLQFLIQYYNGEERAKGNILERFSAQQFPDLHSELNLSSLELGDSALYFCASSAGPTSGNTIYFGEGSWLTVV.

This sequence joins TRBV12-3 or TRBV12-4 and TRBJ1-1; no clear D. Trimming cost V 10 bases and J 7 bases, with 19 bases left between them. This CDR3 is built from 13 residues. As DNA, the CDR3 is TGTGCCACTCGGAGCATAGGCAGCAGTGAAGCTTTCTTT. It translates to CATRSIGSSEAFF.

The chain employs TRBV9 and TRBJ1-6, with unresolved D. The CDR3 runs 14 residues. V lost 4 bases and J lost 13, with 18 bases in between. Germline CDR1 and CDR2: SGDLS and YYNGEE. CDR3 in DNA: TGTGCCAGCAGCCCGACCCGGGTGCCTACGCCCCTCCACTTT. Amino acid sequence: CASSPTRVPTPLHF.

The chain recombines TRBV2 with TRBJ1-6; possibly TRBD1 for D (6 bases). CDR1 and CDR2 from the germline V gene are SNHLY and FYNNEI. The CDR3 loop spans 15 amino acids. V was clipped by 6 bases and J by 3 bases, with 12 bases between them. The CDR3 here is CASSFRQDYNSPLHF. DNA of the CDR3: TGTGCCAGCAGCTTCAGACAGGACTATAATTCACCCCTCCACTTT.

V and J are TRBV6-5 and TRBJ2-5, with TRBD2 matching 11 bases. Germline V gene sequence: CDR1 MNHEY, CDR2 SVGAGI. Trimming cost V 11 bases and J 7 bases; bases outside gene matches: 12. CDR3 size: 14 residues. DNA of the CDR3: TGTGCCGGGAGACTAGCGGGGATTCGTGGGACCCAGTACTTC. Protein product: CAGRLAGIRGTQYF.

The rearrangement joins TRBV7-6 to TRBJ2-1; D might be TRBD1 (5 bases). V was shortened by 1 base and J by 5 bases, with 6 bases between the two germline ends. Germline-derived CDR1 and CDR2 are SGHVS and FNYEAQ. The CDR3 contains 13 residues. This CDR3 reads CASSLVGHNEQFF. The DNA for the CDR3 is TGTGCCAGCAGCTTAGTGGGGCACAATGAGCAGTTCTTC. Filled out from reference TRBV7-6 and TRBJ2-1, the complete variable domain reads GAGVSQSPRYKVTKRGQDVALRCDPISGHVSLYWYRQALGQGPEFLTYFNYEAQQDKSGLPNDRFSAERPEGSISTLTIQRTEQRDSAMYRCASSLVGHNEQFFGPGTRLTVL.

This chain uses TRBV5-4 with TRBJ2-2; 7 bases line up with TRBD1. V was pared by 4 bases and J by 1 base, with 4 bases of the junction left unmatched. In germline, CDR1 is SGHNT, CDR2 YYREEE (reference sequence). The CDR3 is 15 residues long. CDR3 nucleotides: TGTGCCAGCAGCACACGGACAGGGAACACCGGGGAGCTGTTTTTT. This encodes CASSTRTGNTGELFF. The full variable domain, completed using reference TRBV5-4 and TRBJ2-2, is ETGVTQSPTHLIKTRGQQVTLRCSSQSGHNTVSWYQQALGQGPQFIFQYYREEENGRGNFPPRFSGLQFPNYSSELNVNALELDDSALYLCASSTRTGNTGELFFGEGSRLTVL.

This clone was recorded only once. This sequence joins TRBV7-9 and TRBJ2-7, with no clear D. V dropped 3 bases and J dropped 3 bases, with 12 bases sitting between them. Germline values: CDR1 SEHNR, CDR2 FQNEAQ (reference sequence). This CDR3 has 14 amino acids. The CDR3 nucleotides are TGTGCCAGCAGCTTCAGCACAGTTCTCTACGAGCAGTACTTC. This encodes CASSFSTVLYEQYF.

The chain joins TRBV3-1 (or the pseudogene TRBV3-2) to TRBJ1-2, with D perhaps matching TRBD1 (5 bases). CDR3 length equals 15 residues. V lost 1 base and J 8 bases, leaving 17 bases between the germline ends. Germline lookup yields CDR1 LGHDT and CDR2 YNNKEL (reference sequence). CDR3 loop: CASSQAGSKRGGYTF. In nucleotides, the CDR3 is TGTGCCAGCAGCCAAGCAGGGAGCAAGCGTGGAGGCTACACCTTC.

The V gene is TRBV27, the J gene TRBJ1-6, with D maybe TRBD1 (6 bases). V lost 6 bases and J 0 bases, leaving 9 bases between the germline ends. This CDR3 is 15 amino acids long. Germline-derived CDR1 and CDR2 are MNHEY and SMNVEV (reference sequence). In nucleotides, the CDR3 is TGTGCCAGCAGGAAGGACAGCTCCTATAATTCACCCCTCCACTTT. Translated, it gives CASRKDSSYNSPLHF.

Comments on this clone: At one boundary the junction diverges from the germline segment, which might be a read error. This chain connects TRBV19 to TRBJ1-1; perhaps TRBD1 as D (6 bases). Germline V gene data show CDR1 as LNHDA and CDR2 as SQIVND (reference sequence). The CDR3 length is 15 residues. The CDR3 protein is CASSTEGQGNTKAFF. The CDR3 nucleotides are TGTGCCAGTAGTACCGAGGGACAAGGAAACACTAAAGCTTTCTTT.

This sequence joins TRBV5-1 and TRBJ1-1, with D hard to call. Per the germline V gene, CDR1 is SGHRS and CDR2 is YFSETQ. Trimming left V 0 bases short and J 0 bases short, with 6 bases between. This CDR3 region has 14 residues. The CDR3: CASSLEIMNTEAFF. DNA for the CDR3: TGCGCCAGCAGCTTGGAGATCATGAACACTGAAGCTTTCTTT.

In DNA, the CDR3 is TGCGCCAGCAGCTTAGGGACAGGGAACACCGGGGAGCTGTTTTTT. Protein product: CASSLGTGNTGELFF. This chain uses TRBV5-1 with TRBJ2-2; 8 nucleotides align to TRBD1. The CDR3 is made up of 15 amino acids. The junction had 1 base not matched to a gene; V was cut back by 2 bases and J by 1 base. Germline-derived CDR1 and CDR2 are SGHRS and YFSETQ.

This clone has just one count. The chain uses TRBV5-6 and TRBJ2-7; D tentatively fits TRBD1 or TRBD2 (6 bases each). Between the trimmed V and J ends, which lost 2 bases and 3 bases, there was a span of 9 bases. Germline V gives CDR1 SGHDT, CDR2 YYEEEE. This CDR3 has 13 residues. The chain's CDR3 is CASSFGGGYEQYF. DNA of the CDR3: TGTGCCAGCAGCTTCGGGGGCGGCTACGAGCAGTACTTC.

The count of this clone is one. The chain couples TRBV5-4 to TRBJ2-1; D is tentatively TRBD1 or TRBD2 (5 bases each). CDR1 SGHNT and CDR2 YYREEE come from the germline V gene (reference sequence). Trimming removed 0 bases from V and 0 bases from J, with 7 bases in between. This CDR3 has 15 residues. This CDR3 reads CASSLGGSSYNEQFF. The CDR3 DNA reads TGTGCCAGCAGCTTGGGGGGGTCCTCCTACAATGAGCAGTTCTTC.